The entry below describes one T cell receptor (beta chain). This entry belongs to a study of blood T cell repertoires in COVID-19. Overall study: The United States, Italy and Spain provided the acute and convalescent COVID-19 samples. From T cells, B-cell-depleted T cells, or PBMCs came the material, which was cDNA or gDNA.

Adults between about 18 and 95 years of age took part from some 25 US areas. Clinical histories supplied by participants themselves formed the basis of cohort assignment. Repertoires were generated with immunoSEQ multiplex PCR, while TCRdb's copy carries only in-frame clones and drops some. The sample includes over 130,000 clones, 75% to 80% of them seen just once. The CDR3 has 15 amino acids. Looked up from germline, CDR1 is SNHLY and CDR2 is FYNNEI. The germline V and J ends were trimmed by 6 bases and 3 bases, with 17 bases remaining between them. Sequencing input: PBMCs or T cells enriched from blood (not recorded which). The TCR was taken from a woman in her 50s who had recovered from COVID-19. V gene TRBV2 combines with J gene TRBJ2-5, with D perhaps TRBD2 (5 bases). The CDR3 here is CASRANGLLEETQYF. The CDR3, as DNA: TGTGCCAGCAGAGCGAACGGACTTTTAGAAGAGACCCAGTACTTC.